These 9 T cell receptor beta chains were sequenced from one sample in a study of blood T cell repertoires in COVID-19. TCRdb's table, derived via immunoSEQ multiplex PCR, lists solely in-frame clones and lacks some. This table has over 200,000 clones, around nine tenths appearing once. Material for sequencing was PBMCs or T cells enriched from blood (not recorded which). The receptors were gathered from a woman in her thirties who had been exposed to COVID-19.

The V call is TRBV19, the J call TRBJ2-2; perhaps TRBD1 as D (5 bases). V was cut by 3 bases and J by 0 bases, with 17 bases left in between. CDR3 length equals 18 residues. Germline V CDR1 and CDR2: LNHDA, SQIVND (reference sequence). The CDR3 sequence is CASSILSTGLSNTGELFF. CDR3 nucleotide sequence: TGTGCCAGTAGTATTCTATCTACAGGCCTATCGAACACCGGGGAGCTGTTTTTT.

The V and J genes are TRBV19 and TRBJ2-7, with TRBD1 identical over 7 bases. CDR1 is LNHDA and CDR2 is SQIVND in the germline V gene (reference sequence). This CDR3 spans 14 amino acids. Losses at the gene ends were 5 bases for V and 3 bases for J; bases not matched to a gene: 7. CDR3 amino acids: CASSSGTEVYEQYF. The DNA of the CDR3 is TGTGCCAGTAGTTCCGGGACAGAAGTCTACGAGCAGTACTTC.

In this sample, this clone turned up once. This rearrangement joins TRBV29-1 to TRBJ2-3; 11 bases are shared with TRBD2. Germline lookup yields CDR1 SQVTM and CDR2 ANQGSEA. This CDR3 has 14 residues. Germline trimming cut 7 bases from V and 5 bases from J; bases unmatched to any gene: 8. CDR3 nucleotides: TGCAGCGCCAGTGCTAGCGGGAGGTTAGATACGCAGTATTTT. This sequence encodes CSASASGRLDTQYF.

A single count supports this clone. The V call is TRBV5-5, the J call TRBJ2-1; TRBD1 aligns across 8 bases. J lost 8 bases, V lost 4 bases, and 8 bases had no gene match. Germline assignment: CDR1 SGHKS and CDR2 YYEKEE (reference sequence). The CDR3 is made up of 14 amino acids. The CDR3 bases are TGTGCCAGCAGCACCGGACAGGGTATCGATGAGCAGTTCTTC. This sequence encodes CASSTGQGIDEQFF.

The chain couples TRBV11-3 to TRBJ1-2; no definite D call. The V end lost 2 bases, the J end lost 0 bases, and 13 bases lay between the germline ends. The CDR3 sequence is 16 residues long. Germline values: CDR1 SGHNT, CDR2 YENEEA. In nucleotides, the CDR3 is TGTGCCAGCAGCTTATCGATCTCAGGCACTAACTATGGCTACACCTTC. Translating gives CASSLSISGTNYGYTF. Full variable domain (missing parts from reference TRBV11-3 and TRBJ1-2): EAGVVQSPRYKIIEKKQPVAFWCNPISGHNTLYWYLQNLGQGPELLIRYENEEAVDDSQLPKDRFSAERLKGVDSTLKIQPAELGDSAVYLCASSLSISGTNYGYTFGSGTRLTVV.

This rearrangement joins TRBV4-1 to TRBJ1-1; possibly TRBD1 for D (5 bases). The CDR3 has 15 residues. V was cut by 3 bases and J by 1 base, with 12 bases left in between. Germline V CDR1 and CDR2: MGHRA, YSYEKL. The CDR3 DNA reads as TGCGCCAGCAGCCACGGGACTCTCTCGAACACTGAAGCTTTCTTT. As protein: CASSHGTLSNTEAFF.

The V and J genes are TRBV7-9 and TRBJ1-6; the match to TRBD1 covers 7 bases. The germline V gene has CDR1 SEHNR and CDR2 FQNEAQ (reference sequence). V was pared by 5 bases and J by 7 bases, with 11 bases of the junction left unmatched. The length of the CDR3 is 16 residues. CDR3 sequence (DNA): TGTGCCAGCAGCCTCAAAGGGGGACAGATGAATTCACCCCTCCACTTT. Amino acids: CASSLKGGQMNSPLHF. Drawing the rest from reference TRBV7-9 and TRBJ1-6, the complete variable domain is DTGVSQNPRHKITKRGQNVTFRCDPISEHNRLYWYRQTLGQGPEFLTYFQNEAQLEKSRLLSDRFSAERPKGSFSTLEIQRTEQGDSAMYLCASSLKGGQMNSPLHFGNGTRLTVT.

V usage is TRBV12-3 or TRBV12-4 and J usage is TRBJ2-2; D remains unclear. V was shortened by 5 bases and J by 6 bases, with 10 bases between the two germline ends. The length of the CDR3 is 13 residues. For the CDR3, the DNA is TGTGCCAGCAGTCGCACGAGGCCCGGGGAGCTGTTTTTT. It translates to CASSRTRPGELFF.

V is TRBV5-1 and J is TRBJ1-2; D is uncertain. Germline CDR1 reads SGHRS; CDR2 reads YFSETQ. CDR3 length: 13 residues. V lost 3 bases to trimming and J lost 4 bases, with 10 bases between them. The DNA for the CDR3 is TGCGCCAGCAGCTGGGGAGCTCTCTATGGCTACACCTTC. This translates into CASSWGALYGYTF.